This TCR beta chain was obtained from a study of monozygotic twins with inflammatory bowel disease. Study observations and caveats: Healthy co-twins, by inverse Simpson, had higher TCRbeta diversity than their siblings with IBD. Other individuals had fewer clonotypes in common with IBD patients than with healthy twins, especially with disease activity.

The CDR3 is 15 residues long. From germline, CDR1 is MDHEN and CDR2 SYDVKM. TCRdb reprocessed the 5' RACE reads and reports one entry per CDR3 protein, with no DNA. The sample table includes approximately 150,000 distinct CDR3 sequences. About this clonotype itself: Its specificity is not known.

The source of this sequence is a human donor with ulcerative colitis or Crohn's disease, or a healthy co-twin of an affected twin (not recorded which). Sample: blood. The chain uses TRBV28 and TRBJ2-5. The CDR3 protein is CASSFRTQLRETQYF.